The clone carrying this T cell receptor (beta chain) occurred a few times. Its antigen is currently unknown. This sample was included in a study of post-analysis software for immune sequencing data. About the study: Relapsing-remitting, secondary progressive and progressive-relapsing multiple sclerosis were all included among the disease courses.

Every TCR beta cDNA library bore unique molecular identifiers. TCRdb analysed the PCR reads with MiXCR anew, one entry per CDR3 protein. The sample lists about 380,000 distinct CDR3 sequences, roughly 36% occurring once. Notes on the study in general: Relative to controls, patients had about five TRBV segments at higher frequency, with TRBV5-6, TRBV5-1 and TRBV20-1 among these. Diversity measured as normalized Chao1 was significantly lower in multiple sclerosis patients than in controls.

Germline CDR1 is KGHDR and CDR2 is SFDVKD. There are 15 residues in the CDR3. The V segment lost 4 bases and the J segment 3 bases; nucleotides outside the gene matches: 5. The specimen was blood. The receptor was isolated from a girl under 18 with multiple sclerosis. The V gene is TRBV24-1, the J gene TRBJ2-7; 10 nucleotides match TRBD1. The DNA of the CDR3 is TGTGCCACCAGTGACGGACGGACAGGGGGCTACGAGCAGTACTTC. Translated, it gives CATSDGRTGGYEQYF.